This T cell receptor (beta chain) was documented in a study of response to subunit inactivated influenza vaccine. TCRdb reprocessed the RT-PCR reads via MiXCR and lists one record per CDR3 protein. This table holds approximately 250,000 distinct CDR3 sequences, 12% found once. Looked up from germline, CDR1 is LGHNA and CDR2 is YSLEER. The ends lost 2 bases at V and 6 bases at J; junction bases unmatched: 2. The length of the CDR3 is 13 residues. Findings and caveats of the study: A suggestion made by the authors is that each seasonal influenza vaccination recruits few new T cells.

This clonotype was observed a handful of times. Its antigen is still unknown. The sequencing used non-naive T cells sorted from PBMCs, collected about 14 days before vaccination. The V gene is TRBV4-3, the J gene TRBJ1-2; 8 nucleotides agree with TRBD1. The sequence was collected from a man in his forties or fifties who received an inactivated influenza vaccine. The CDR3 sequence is CASSQQGAHGYTF. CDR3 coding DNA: TGCGCCAGCAGCCAACAGGGGGCGCATGGCTACACCTTC.